Shown below are 25 T cell receptor beta chains from a single sample sequenced in a study of blood T cell repertoires in COVID-19. Profiling relied on immunoSEQ multiplex PCR, and the TCRdb table lists in-frame clones only, not all of them. The top ten hold under 6% of the sample, which has more than 300,000 clones, roughly 87% seen once. Sequenced input: PBMCs or T cells enriched from blood (not recorded which). The receptors were sampled from a woman between 25 and 40 years old who had recovered from COVID-19.

The J gene is TRBJ1-2, the V gene TRBV4-1; D perhaps matches TRBD1 (5 bases). CDR1 is MGHRA, CDR2 YSYEKL, per germline. The CDR3 totals 14 residues. Trimming took off 1 base at V and 2 bases at J, with 8 bases between the two ends. Here the CDR3 reads CASSQAGVNYGYTF. DNA of the CDR3: TGCGCCAGCAGCCAAGCGGGGGTAAACTATGGCTACACCTTC.

V gene TRBV7-9 combines with J gene TRBJ1-4, with TRBD1 matching 9 bases. The CDR3 sequence is 17 residues long. The V segment lost 4 bases and the J segment 7 bases; nucleotides outside the gene matches: 13. Germline lookup yields CDR1 SEHNR and CDR2 FQNEAQ (reference sequence). The CDR3 spells CASSWGRETGGGEKLFF. In nucleotides, the CDR3 is TGTGCCAGCAGCTGGGGTCGAGAGACAGGGGGAGGTGAAAAACTGTTTTTT. The variable domain in full, with the rest retrieved from reference TRBV7-9 and TRBJ1-4, is DTGVSQNPRHKITKRGQNVTFRCDPISEHNRLYWYRQTLGQGPEFLTYFQNEAQLEKSRLLSDRFSAERPKGSFSTLEIQRTEQGDSAMYLCASSWGRETGGGEKLFFGSGTQLSVL.

The CDR3 DNA reads as TGTGCCAGCAGTGACCGGACAGGAGCCAACTTGAACACTGAAGCTTTCTTT. It specifies CASSDRTGANLNTEAFF. The chain links TRBV6-1 to TRBJ1-1, with 7 bases fitting TRBD1. CDR1 and CDR2 from the germline V gene are MNHNS and SASEGT. The CDR3 loop spans 17 amino acids. V gave up 3 bases and J gave up 0 bases; unmatched junction bases: 10.

The count of this clone is one. This chain links TRBV25-1 with TRBJ1-1; D gene ambiguous. The CDR3 has 14 residues. CDR1 and CDR2 from the germline V gene are MGHDK and SYGVNS. V lost 3 bases to trimming and J lost 0 bases, with 8 bases between them. The CDR3 DNA is TGTGCCAGCAGTGATTACGGAGTGAACACTGAAGCTTTCTTT. Translation gives CASSDYGVNTEAFF. Full variable domain (rest looked up from reference TRBV25-1 and TRBJ1-1): EADIYQTPRYLVIGTGKKITLECSQTMGHDKMYWYQQDPGMELHLIHYSYGVNSTEKGDLSSESTVSRIRTEHFPLTLESARPSHTSQYLCASSDYGVNTEAFFGQGTRLTVV.

V gene TRBV5-6 combines with J gene TRBJ1-1; D is undetermined. Germline loops: CDR1 SGHDT, CDR2 YYEEEE. With 2 bases removed from V and 7 bases from J, the gap between germline ends came to 12 bases. This CDR3 spans 13 amino acids. CDR3 sequence: CASSFTGTFEAFF. The CDR3, as DNA: TGTGCCAGCAGCTTTACGGGTACATTTGAAGCTTTCTTT. Full variable domain (remainder filled in from reference TRBV5-6 and TRBJ1-1): DAGVTQSPTHLIKTRGQQVTLRCSPKSGHDTVSWYQQALGQGPQFIFQYYEEEERQRGNFPDRFSGHQFPNYSSELNVNALLLGDSALYLCASSFTGTFEAFFGQGTRLTVV.

This chain links TRBV28 with TRBJ2-7; D uncertain. The V end lost 3 bases, the J end lost 2 bases, and 11 bases lay between the germline ends. This CDR3 has 14 residues. Germline V gene lookup returns CDR1 MDHEN and CDR2 SYDVKM. The CDR3 region has the DNA TGTGCCAGCAGTTTGGCCCTCGAAGCCTACGAGCAGTACTTC. Translating gives CASSLALEAYEQYF.

This clone was seen more than once but under ten times. V is TRBV30 and J is TRBJ2-7, with D uncertain. V was trimmed by 0 bases and J by 7 bases, leaving 19 bases between them. Looked up from germline, CDR1 is GTSNPN and CDR2 is SVGIG (reference sequence). CDR3 size: 15 residues. This CDR3 is CAWSVKANGLGEQYF. DNA for the CDR3: TGTGCCTGGAGTGTAAAGGCGAACGGCCTCGGGGAGCAGTACTTC.

The rearrangement uses TRBV5-4 and TRBJ2-3; 8 bases are a match to TRBD2. This CDR3 has 16 residues. Trimming took 0 bases from V and 0 from J; bases not matched to a gene: 3. Germline CDR1 and CDR2: SGHNT and YYREEE (reference sequence). The DNA for the CDR3 is TGTGCCAGCAGCTTGGCCGGGAGGGATAGCACAGATACGCAGTATTTT. Translation: CASSLAGRDSTDTQYF.

The CDR3 loop reads CAWSGGTGSTNEKLFF. As DNA, the CDR3 is TGTGCCTGGAGTGGCGGGACCGGCTCAACTAATGAAAAACTGTTTTTT. The chain joins TRBV30 to TRBJ1-4; D is perhaps TRBD1 (5 bases). The germline V and J ends were trimmed by 1 base and 0 bases, with 12 bases remaining between them. CDR3 length: 16 amino acids. CDR1 and CDR2 from the germline V gene are GTSNPN and SVGIG (reference sequence). Variable domain in full (rest from reference TRBV30 and TRBJ1-4): SQTIHQWPATLVQPVGSPLSLECTVEGTSNPNLYWYRQAAGRGLQLLFYSVGIGQISSEVPQNLSASRPQDRQFILSSKKLLLSDSGFYLCAWSGGTGSTNEKLFFGSGTQLSVL.

This clone turned up a few times. This chain uses TRBV4-3 with TRBJ1-5; TRBD1 aligns across 9 bases. This CDR3 is built from 15 residues. V lost 2 bases to trimming and J lost 6 bases; unmatched junction nucleotides: 5. Germline CDR1 LGHNA, CDR2 YSLEER. This CDR3 is CASSQIPGQGQPQHF. The CDR3 nucleotides read TGCGCCAGCAGCCAAATTCCGGGACAGGGTCAGCCCCAGCATTTT.

V gene TRBV2 combines with J gene TRBJ1-5; weak D call: TRBD1 (6 bases). The CDR3 runs 14 residues. Per the germline V gene, CDR1 is SNHLY and CDR2 is FYNNEI. Trimming took off 7 bases at V and 0 bases at J, with 10 bases between the two ends. The CDR3 nucleotides are TGTGCCAGCACGGGGACATATAGCAATCAGCCCCAGCATTTT. Its translation: CASTGTYSNQPQHF.

This sequence joins TRBV9 and TRBJ1-6; D remains ambiguous. The CDR3 is made up of 17 amino acids. Germline CDR1 is SGDLS and CDR2 is YYNGEE. Trimming took off 0 bases at V and 0 bases at J, with 10 bases between the two ends. The CDR3 here is CASSVEIASSYNSPLHF. Written as DNA, the CDR3 is TGTGCCAGCAGCGTAGAGATTGCTAGCTCCTATAATTCACCCCTCCACTTT.

The V call is TRBV20-1, the J call TRBJ1-1, with D hard to call. Germline loops: CDR1 DFQATT, CDR2 SNEGSKA (reference sequence). V lost 5 bases to trimming and J lost 5 bases, with 9 bases between them. The CDR3 is 11 residues long. The CDR3 DNA is TGCAGTGCTGTCAACTGGACTGAAGCTTTCTTT. Translation: CSAVNWTEAFF.

The rearrangement links TRBV27 to TRBJ1-2; 7 bases line up with TRBD1. The length of the CDR3 is 11 residues. Germline V gene data show CDR1 as MNHEY and CDR2 as SMNVEV (reference sequence). V was pared by 10 bases and J by 5 bases, with 4 bases of the junction left unmatched. The CDR3: CATLTGYGYTF. CDR3 DNA: TGTGCCACCCTGACAGGGTATGGCTACACCTTC.

The V call is TRBV28, the J call TRBJ1-2; 9 bases line up with TRBD1. Germline assignment: CDR1 MDHEN and CDR2 SYDVKM. The CDR3 length is 15 residues. The ends lost 5 bases at V and 1 base at J; junction bases unmatched: 5. The CDR3 region is CASSQTGGLNYGYTF. The CDR3 bases are TGTGCCAGCAGTCAGACAGGGGGACTTAACTATGGCTACACCTTC.

The genes are TRBV30 and TRBJ2-3, with TRBD2 matching 8 bases. The V gene end was trimmed by 0 bases and the J gene end by 8 bases; junction bases not matched to a gene: 10. The CDR3 is 15 residues long. Germline V gene lookup returns CDR1 GTSNPN and CDR2 SVGIG (reference sequence). CDR3 loop: CAWSVGGGTGSTQYF. In DNA form, the CDR3 reads TGTGCCTGGAGTGTAGGCGGGGGGACGGGAAGTACGCAGTATTTT.

The gene calls are TRBV2 and TRBJ1-1, with 9 bases fitting TRBD1. This CDR3 has 13 amino acids. V shed 7 bases and J 7 bases; nucleotides not matched to a gene: 7. Germline V CDR1 and CDR2: SNHLY, FYNNEI. The CDR3 DNA reads as TGTGCCAGCATCTTACAGGGGGCTGTTGAAGCTTTCTTT. Translation gives CASILQGAVEAFF.

The chain carries TRBV30 and TRBJ1-1, with D possibly being TRBD1 (5 bases). The V gene lost 4 bases and the J gene lost 0 bases, with 9 bases spanning the gap. Per the germline V gene, CDR1 is GTSNPN and CDR2 is SVGIG (reference sequence). The CDR3 is 13 residues long. Written as DNA, the CDR3 is TGTGCCTGGACGATAGGGGTGAACACTGAAGCTTTCTTT. This sequence encodes CAWTIGVNTEAFF.

This chain links TRBV6-4 with TRBJ1-2; 7 bases fit TRBD1. CDR1 and CDR2 from the germline V gene are MRHNA and SNTAGT. The CDR3 length is 15 residues. The trim removed 4 bases at V and 4 bases at J, leaving 9 bases unmatched. CDR3 bases: TGTGCCAGCAGTGCTCAAACAGGGGCTGGCTATGGCTACACCTTC. Amino acid sequence: CASSAQTGAGYGYTF.

This clone has more than one count but fewer than ten. V usage is TRBV5-1 and J usage is TRBJ1-4; D gene ambiguous. V was shortened by 4 bases and J by 2 bases, with 12 bases between the two germline ends. Germline V gene data show CDR1 as SGHRS and CDR2 as YFSETQ. The CDR3 extends over 15 amino acids. CDR3 loop: CASSPRAATNEKLFF. The CDR3 DNA reads TGCGCCAGCAGCCCGCGGGCGGCCACTAATGAAAAACTGTTTTTT. The entire variable domain, with the rest obtained from reference TRBV5-1 and TRBJ1-4, is as follows: KAGVTQTPRYLIKTRGQQVTLSCSPISGHRSVSWYQQTPGQGLQFLFEYFSETQRNKGNFPGRFSGRQFSNSRSEMNVSTLELGDSALYLCASSPRAATNEKLFFGSGTQLSVL.

On this clone itself: In the same sample, other DNA sequences code for this CDR3. The DNA for the CDR3 is TGCGCCAGCAGCTTGGACAGTTATAGCAATCAGCCCCAGCATTTT. This encodes CASSLDSYSNQPQHF. This sequence joins TRBV5-1 and TRBJ1-5; no firm D call. Germline V gene data show CDR1 as SGHRS and CDR2 as YFSETQ. The CDR3 spans 15 residues. Deletions cut 0 bases from V and 0 bases from J, with 7 bases between. Filled out from reference TRBV5-1 and TRBJ1-5, the complete variable domain reads KAGVTQTPRYLIKTRGQQVTLSCSPISGHRSVSWYQQTPGQGLQFLFEYFSETQRNKGNFPGRFSGRQFSNSRSEMNVSTLELGDSALYLCASSLDSYSNQPQHFGDGTRLSIL.

This sequence joins TRBV7-9 and TRBJ2-7; tentatively, D is TRBD1 (5 bases). Germline CDR1 and CDR2: SEHNR and FQNEAQ (reference sequence). The CDR3 covers 15 residues. V was shortened by 1 base and J by 2 bases, with 12 bases between the two germline ends. The CDR3: CASSLVVQETYEQYF. The CDR3 bases are TGTGCCAGCAGCTTAGTGGTACAGGAGACCTACGAGCAGTACTTC.

The chain joins TRBV10-3 to TRBJ1-2; D remains ambiguous. Germline V gene lookup returns CDR1 ENHRY and CDR2 SYGVKD. Trimming removed 2 bases at V and 8 bases at J, with 12 bases between. The CDR3 runs 13 residues. The chain's CDR3 is CAISEPPREGYTF. The CDR3 DNA sequence: TGTGCCATCAGTGAGCCACCCCGGGAAGGCTACACCTTC.

The chain links TRBV10-3 to TRBJ1-4; tentatively, D is TRBD1 (5 bases). Trimming took off 5 bases at V and 2 bases at J, with 9 bases between the two ends. The CDR3 covers 14 residues. The V gene's germline CDR1 is ENHRY and CDR2 SYGVKD. In nucleotides, the CDR3 is TGTGCCATCAGTCCCGGGACTACTAATGAAAAACTGTTTTTT. Protein product: CAISPGTTNEKLFF.

V gene TRBV3-1 (or the pseudogene TRBV3-2) combines with J gene TRBJ2-1; D may be TRBD2 (5 bases). CDR1 is LGHDT and CDR2 is YNNKEL in the germline V gene (reference sequence). V lost 1 base and J lost 12, with 7 bases in between. The length of the CDR3 is 11 residues. This chain's CDR3 is CASSQAAGQFF. For the CDR3, the DNA is TGTGCCAGCAGCCAAGCCGCGGGGCAGTTCTTC.